This T cell receptor (beta chain) is from a study of blood T cell repertoires in COVID-19. Profiling relied on immunoSEQ multiplex PCR, and the TCRdb table lists in-frame clones only, not all of them. The sample lists hundreds of thousands of clones, about 88% seen once, with 1.4% in the top ten. V was cut by 6 bases and J by 1 base, with 13 bases left in between. The CDR3 length is 14 residues. In germline, CDR1 is MDHEN, CDR2 SYDVKM. The TCR sequence derives from a woman between 18 and 29 years old who had been exposed to COVID-19. The V and J genes are TRBV28 and TRBJ2-7; no clear D. The specimen sequenced was PBMCs or T cells enriched from blood (not recorded which). The CDR3 region has the DNA TGTGCCAGCAGCCAGATTCTAGATTCCTACGAGCAGTACTTC. Translating it yields CASSQILDSYEQYF.